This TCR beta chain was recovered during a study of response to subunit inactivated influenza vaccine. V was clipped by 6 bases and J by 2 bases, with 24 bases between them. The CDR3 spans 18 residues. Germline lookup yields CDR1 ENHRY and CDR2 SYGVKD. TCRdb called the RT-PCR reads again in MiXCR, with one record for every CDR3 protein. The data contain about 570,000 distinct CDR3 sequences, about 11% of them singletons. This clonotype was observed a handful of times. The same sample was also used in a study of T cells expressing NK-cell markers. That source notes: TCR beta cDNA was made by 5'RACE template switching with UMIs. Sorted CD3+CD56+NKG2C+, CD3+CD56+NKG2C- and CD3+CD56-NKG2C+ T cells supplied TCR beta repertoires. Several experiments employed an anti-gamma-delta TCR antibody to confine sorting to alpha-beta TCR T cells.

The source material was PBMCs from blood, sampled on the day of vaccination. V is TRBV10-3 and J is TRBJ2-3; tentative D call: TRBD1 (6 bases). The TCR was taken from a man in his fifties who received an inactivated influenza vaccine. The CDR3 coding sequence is TGTGCCATCAGGGCCTCCCCTGGCAAGGGACATCCCACAGATACGCAGTATTTT. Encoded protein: CAIRASPGKGHPTDTQYF.